These 18 T cell receptor beta chains were sequenced from one sample in a study of T cell responses to AZD1222 COVID-19 vaccine. Data came from immunoSEQ multiplex PCR; TCRdb stores just in-frame clones and leaves some out. The table has some 140,000 clones, roughly 90% seen once. The starting material was peripheral blood, obtained on day 0 of AZD1222 vaccination. These receptors originate from an adult in good health.

V and J are TRBV24-1 and TRBJ2-1, with 9 bases identical to TRBD2. V was pared by 8 bases and J by 3 bases, with 19 bases of the junction left unmatched. CDR1 and CDR2 (germline): KGHDR, SFDVKD. The CDR3 is 19 residues long. CDR3 in DNA: TGTGCCACCACCACCCCAGGTGGGCTAGCGGGACGAAACTACAATGAGCAGTTCTTC. Translating it yields CATTTPGGLAGRNYNEQFF.

V usage is TRBV5-4 and J usage is TRBJ2-7; the D is unclear. V was pared by 0 bases and J by 6 bases, with 13 bases between. The CDR3 length is 14 residues. The germline CDR1 and CDR2 sequences are SGHNT and YYREEE (reference sequence). CDR3 coding DNA: TGTGCCAGCAGCTTGGGCGGTCTCGGGCTCGAGCAGTACTTC. It specifies CASSLGGLGLEQYF.

The chain uses TRBV6-4 and TRBJ2-7, with D possibly matching TRBD1 (6 bases). From germline, CDR1 is MRHNA and CDR2 SNTAGT. The CDR3 runs 12 residues. The V and J ends lost 8 bases and 3 bases respectively, with 11 bases between them. CDR3 amino acids: CASQGGFYEQYF. The CDR3 DNA sequence: TGTGCCAGCCAAGGGGGTTTCTACGAGCAGTACTTC.

This clone was counted between two and nine times. CDR3 nucleotides: TGTGCCAGCAAGGGACAGGGACCTTACGGGGAGCTGTTTTTT. Its translation is CASKGQGPYGELFF. The chain is built from TRBV28 and TRBJ2-2; 9 positions agree with TRBD1. Per the germline V gene, CDR1 is MDHEN and CDR2 is SYDVKM. This CDR3 contains 14 residues. V lost 7 bases to trimming and J lost 7 bases; unmatched junction nucleotides: 7.

This rearrangement joins TRBV29-1 to TRBJ1-1, with 7 bases fitting TRBD1. The V and J ends lost 3 bases and 1 base, in that order; junction bases with no gene match: 2. The CDR3 spans 13 residues. Germline CDR1 and CDR2: SQVTM and ANQGSEA. Here the CDR3 DNA reads TGCAGCGTTGAGGGACAGACGAACACTGAAGCTTTCTTT. This encodes CSVEGQTNTEAFF.

The chain links TRBV4-3 to TRBJ1-2; possibly TRBD1 for D (5 bases). The CDR3 has 14 amino acids. The germline gives CDR1 LGHNA, CDR2 YSLEER. Trimming removed 1 base at V and 8 bases at J, with 14 bases between. The CDR3, as DNA: TGCGCCAGCAGCCAAGTATCCAGGGATTGGGGCTACACCTTC. It is translated as CASSQVSRDWGYTF.

The J gene is TRBJ2-1, the V gene TRBV6-2 or TRBV6-3; D is uncertain. The V end was cut by 0 bases, the J end by 9 bases, with 9 bases between. Germline CDR1 is MNHEY and CDR2 is SVGEGT. CDR3 length: 13 residues. In nucleotides, the CDR3 is TGTGCCAGCAGTTACTCCGTAGGTGGTGAGCAGTTCTTC. Protein sequence: CASSYSVGGEQFF.

V and J are TRBV25-1 and TRBJ2-2; D is tentatively TRBD1 or TRBD2 (5 bases each). CDR1 and CDR2 from the germline V gene are MGHDK and SYGVNS. V was pared by 1 base and J by 7 bases, with 10 bases between. This CDR3 region has 14 residues. In DNA form, the CDR3 reads TGTGCCAGCAGTGAATCAGGGACGCTCGGGGAGCTGTTTTTT. It encodes CASSESGTLGELFF.

The chain joins TRBV5-4 to TRBJ1-1, with D possibly TRBD1 on 5 matching bases. The length of the CDR3 is 16 residues. The V end was cut by 4 bases, the J end by 1 base, with 17 bases between. The germline V gene has CDR1 SGHNT and CDR2 YYREEE (reference sequence). The CDR3 DNA reads as TGTGCCAGCAGCCCCACACCCGGGACGGGGAACACTGAAGCTTTCTTT. This translates into CASSPTPGTGNTEAFF.

The rearrangement joins TRBV11-2 to TRBJ2-3; TRBD2 might be the D (5 bases). Trimming took off 4 bases at V and 6 bases at J, with 14 bases between the two ends. The CDR3 length is 14 residues. Germline assignment: CDR1 SGHAT and CDR2 FQNNGV. The CDR3 DNA sequence: TGTGCCAGCAGCTCTAGCCCGATGGAGGATACGCAGTATTTT. Amino acid sequence: CASSSSPMEDTQYF.

V and J are TRBV27 and TRBJ2-2; D perhaps matches TRBD2 (5 bases). The V end lost 5 bases, the J end lost 8 bases, and 9 bases lay between the germline ends. CDR3 length: 12 amino acids. CDR1 MNHEY and CDR2 SMNVEV come from the germline V gene (reference sequence). The CDR3 reads CASSPRVGELFF. The DNA of the CDR3 is TGTGCCAGCAGTCCGAGGGTTGGGGAGCTGTTTTTT.

This chain joins TRBV11-2 and TRBJ2-7; 7 positions match TRBD1. Germline V gene sequence: CDR1 SGHAT, CDR2 FQNNGV. CDR3 length equals 15 residues. The V and J ends lost 4 bases and 7 bases, in that order; junction bases with no gene match: 13. In DNA, the CDR3 is TGTGCCAGCAGCTCGATGCTAGGGGGCGCGGGTGAGCAGTACTTC. As protein: CASSSMLGGAGEQYF. Complete variable domain (other parts from reference TRBV11-2 and TRBJ2-7): EAGVAQSPRYKIIEKRQSVAFWCNPISGHATLYWYQQILGQGPKLLIQFQNNGVVDDSQLPKDRFSAERLKGVDSTLKIQPAKLEDSAVYLCASSSMLGGAGEQYFGPGTRLTVT.

J is TRBJ2-4 and V is TRBV9; 9 bases match TRBD1. The trim removed 3 bases at V and 7 bases at J, leaving 11 bases unmatched. Per the germline V gene, CDR1 is SGDLS and CDR2 is YYNGEE. The CDR3 has 16 residues. Written as DNA, the CDR3 is TGTGCCAGCAGCGGAGGGACAGGGAGGGGAGAGAACATTCAGTACTTC. This codes for CASSGGTGRGENIQYF. The variable domain in full, completed from reference TRBV9 and TRBJ2-4, reads DSGVTQTPKHLITATGQRVTLRCSPRSGDLSVYWYQQSLDQGLQFLIQYYNGEERAKGNILERFSAQQFPDLHSELNLSSLELGDSALYFCASSGGTGRGENIQYFGAGTRLSVL.

The chain joins TRBV27 to TRBJ2-7; D is ambiguous. Trimming shortened V by 5 bases and J by 7 bases, and 15 bases separated the two germline ends. The germline CDR1 and CDR2 sequences are MNHEY and SMNVEV (reference sequence). The CDR3 spans 13 residues. The CDR3 sequence: CASSPSRLLEQYF. In nucleotides, the CDR3 is TGTGCCAGCAGTCCCTCCCGGTTGTTGGAGCAGTACTTC.

This chain uses TRBV15 with TRBJ2-7; no clear D gene. The length of the CDR3 is 15 residues. CDR1 and CDR2 (germline): LNHNV, YYDKDF (reference sequence). Trimming removed 0 bases from V and 1 base from J, with 10 bases in between. CDR3 sequence (DNA): TGTGCCACCAGCAGAGATTCGGCAGGTTCCTACGAGCAGTACTTC. It specifies CATSRDSAGSYEQYF.

The DNA for the CDR3 is TGTGCCAGCAGTTATCCCCTCGGGGCACGCTCCTACGAGCAGTACTTC. This encodes CASSYPLGARSYEQYF. The chain employs TRBV6-2 or TRBV6-3 and TRBJ2-7; D may correspond to TRBD1 or TRBD2 (5 bases each). Germline loops: CDR1 MNHEY, CDR2 SVGEGT. The CDR3 has 16 amino acids. Trimming cost V 3 bases and J 0 bases, with 15 bases left between them.

This clone was seen just once. In nucleotides, the CDR3 is TGTGCCAGCAGCTTAAAAGTTCGTCTAAGCAATCAGCCCCAGCATTTT. Translating gives CASSLKVRLSNQPQHF. V gene TRBV7-8 combines with J gene TRBJ1-5, with no clear D. The CDR3 consists of 16 residues. Trimming pared 2 bases from V and 1 base from J, leaving 12 bases between. The germline V gene encodes CDR1 SGHVS and CDR2 FQNEAQ.

The chain recombines TRBV5-1 with TRBJ2-3; no clear D gene. V was shortened by 3 bases and J by 4 bases, with 9 bases between the two germline ends. There are 13 residues in the CDR3. The germline V gene encodes CDR1 SGHRS and CDR2 YFSETQ. The DNA for the CDR3 is TGCGCCAGCAGCTCCACTGTAGCAGATACGCAGTATTTT. It specifies CASSSTVADTQYF. Full variable domain (remainder filled in from reference TRBV5-1 and TRBJ2-3): KAGVTQTPRYLIKTRGQQVTLSCSPISGHRSVSWYQQTPGQGLQFLFEYFSETQRNKGNFPGRFSGRQFSNSRSEMNVSTLELGDSALYLCASSSTVADTQYFGPGTRLTVL.